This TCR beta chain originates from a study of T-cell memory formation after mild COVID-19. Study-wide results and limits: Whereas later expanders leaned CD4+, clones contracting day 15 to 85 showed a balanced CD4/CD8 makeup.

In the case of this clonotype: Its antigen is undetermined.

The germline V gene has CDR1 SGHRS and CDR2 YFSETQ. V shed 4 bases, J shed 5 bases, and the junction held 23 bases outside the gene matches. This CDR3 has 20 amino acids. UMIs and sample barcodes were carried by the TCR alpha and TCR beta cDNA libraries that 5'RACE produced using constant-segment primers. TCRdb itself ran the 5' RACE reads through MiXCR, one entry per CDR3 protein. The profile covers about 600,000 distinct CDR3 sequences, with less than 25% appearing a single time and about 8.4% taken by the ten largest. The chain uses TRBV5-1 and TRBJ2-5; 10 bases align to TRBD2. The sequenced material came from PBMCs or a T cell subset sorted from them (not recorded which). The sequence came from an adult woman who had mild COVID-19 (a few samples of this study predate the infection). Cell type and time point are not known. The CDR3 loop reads CASSGPGLAYGSGLGETQYF. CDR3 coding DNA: TGCGCCAGCAGCGGCCCGGGACTAGCGTACGGCAGTGGGTTGGGCGAGACCCAGTACTTC.